This T cell receptor (beta chain) was observed in a study of vaccination and CD4 T cells after COVID-19. Study-level information: Nasal swab PCR detected SARS-CoV-2 in convalescent patients; nine had mild disease, one severe. Median time from COVID diagnosis to post-COVID sampling was 101 days (35 to 161).

There are 15 residues in the CDR3. Trimming took off 0 bases at V and 1 base at J, with 9 bases between the two ends. Per the germline V gene, CDR1 is MNHEY and CDR2 is SVGAGI. TCRdb used MiXCR to reprocess the PCR reads, holding one entry per CDR3 protein. The repertoire holds over 20,000 distinct CDR3 sequences, with roughly 61% as singletons. The sequence was obtained from a human donor who had recovered from COVID-19. This chain uses TRBV6-5 with TRBJ1-1, with D unresolved. The sequences come from CD4+ T cells from blood, collected before SARS-CoV-2 vaccination. The CDR3 reads CASSYSGRRNTEAFF. The DNA of the CDR3 is TGTGCCAGCAGTTACTCGGGGAGGAGGAACACTGAAGCTTTCTTT.